This TCR beta chain was identified in a study of cytomegalovirus exposure and HLA in healthy donors. Study results and caveats: Association with HLA alleles at 0.05 false discovery rate was found for roughly 17,000 TCR beta sequences in a later analysis.

Researchers ran the PCR with 60 Vbeta and 13 Jbeta primers. Clones were sequenced by immunoSEQ multiplex PCR, and TCRdb holds only the in-frame ones, with some missing. The sample yields 210,000 or so clones, about 80% seen once. With 3 bases clipped from V and 5 bases from J, the junction kept 11 bases outside the gene matches. Per the germline V gene, CDR1 is SEHNR and CDR2 is FQNEAQ (reference sequence). This CDR3 comprises 16 residues. Points on this clone: Its antigen is currently unknown.

Sequencing used PBMCs. The gene calls are TRBV7-9 and TRBJ2-3; 7 bases align to TRBD2. This TCR was recovered from a girl under 18 in good health and CMV-seronegative. The CDR3 DNA follows: TGTGCCAGCAGCTTTGGGCTCGCGGGAGTGGGAGATACGCAGTATTTT. Its protein is CASSFGLAGVGDTQYF.